The 27 T cell receptor beta chains in this list originate from one sample, sequenced in a study of T cells in Graves' hyperthyroidism and ophthalmopathy. Amplification of TCR beta CDR3 regions was performed using RNA transcripts as template. First-round RT-PCR targeting the TCR CDR3 was performed with the HTBI primer set. MiXCR, run by TCRdb on the multiplex PCR reads, gives a single entry per CDR3 protein. Of some 500,000 distinct CDR3 sequences in the sample, around 24% are singletons; the top ten hold roughly 10%. The sample was blood. The receptors here all came from a woman in her twenties or thirties with Graves' ophthalmopathy.

This clonotype was observed at least ten times. This CDR3 reads CASSLATPGEGYEQYF. CDR3 nucleotides: TGTGCCAGCAGCTTGGCGACGCCGGGAGAAGGGTACGAGCAGTACTTC. V is TRBV5-5 and J is TRBJ2-7; weak D call: TRBD2 (6 bases). This CDR3 is 16 amino acids long. Germline V gives CDR1 SGHKS, CDR2 YYEKEE (reference sequence). Trimming stripped 0 bases from V and 4 bases from J, with 17 bases between. Based on the CDR3 plus reference TRBV5-5 and TRBJ2-7, the full variable domain is DAGVTQSPTHLIKTRGQQVTLRCSPISGHKSVSWYQQVLGQGPQFIFQYYEKEERGRGNFPDRFSARQFPNYSSELNVNALLLGDSALYLCASSLATPGEGYEQYFGPGTRLTVT.

This clonotype was seen at least ten times. The rearrangement uses TRBV6-5 and TRBJ2-7, with 7 bases matching TRBD1. In germline, CDR1 is MNHEY, CDR2 SVGAGI. V lost 2 bases and J lost 0; bases outside the gene matches: 4. CDR3 length: 15 residues. The CDR3 spells CASSYRGQGSYEQYF. Here the CDR3 DNA reads TGTGCCAGCAGTTACAGGGGGCAGGGCTCCTACGAGCAGTACTTC.

This clonotype was detected a few times. This chain links TRBV12-3 or TRBV12-4 with TRBJ2-5; TRBD2 matches at 10 bases. This CDR3 is built from 17 residues. Unmatched junction bases numbered 13, after V lost 5 bases and J lost 4 bases. The CDR3: CASSLRSGGAGVETQYF. In DNA form, the CDR3 reads TGTGCCAGCAGTCTAAGAAGCGGGGGGGCCGGAGTAGAGACCCAGTACTTC.

The chain couples TRBV20-1 to TRBJ2-7; D is uncertain. The CDR3 totals 14 residues. Germline V gene sequence: CDR1 DFQATT, CDR2 SNEGSKA (reference sequence). V gave up 1 base and J gave up 2 bases, with 12 bases separating them. Here the CDR3 reads CSARALGGPYEQYV. The CDR3 DNA reads as TGCAGTGCTAGAGCCTTGGGCGGACCCTACGAGCAGTACGTC.

This rearrangement joins TRBV5-1 to TRBJ2-2; 13 nucleotides match TRBD2. The CDR3 totals 19 residues. V lost 2 bases, J lost 0 bases, and 7 bases stayed unmatched. The V gene's germline CDR1 is SGHRS and CDR2 YFSETQ. The CDR3 bases are TGCGCCAGCAGCTTAGGGTGGGGACTAGCGGGGCCGAACACCGGGGAGCTGTTTTTT. Translation: CASSLGWGLAGPNTGELFF.

The CDR3, as DNA: TGTGCCAGCAGTTTATCAAGACCAGCGGGAACCTACGAGCAGTACTTC. It translates to CASSLSRPAGTYEQYF. V is TRBV27 and J is TRBJ2-7; 7 positions agree with TRBD2. From germline, CDR1 is MNHEY and CDR2 SMNVEV (reference sequence). After removal of 0 bases from V and 2 bases from J, the junction contained 7 bases not matched to a gene. The CDR3 totals 16 residues.

The V and J genes are TRBV20-1 and TRBJ1-1, with 8 bases identical to TRBD1. V shed 6 bases and J 0 bases; nucleotides not matched to a gene: 3. Germline V gene lookup returns CDR1 DFQATT and CDR2 SNEGSKA (reference sequence). There are 13 residues in the CDR3. CDR3 residues: CSANRGMNTEAFF. The CDR3 nucleotides read TGCAGTGCAAACAGGGGGATGAACACTGAAGCTTTCTTT.

At least ten counts were recorded for this clonotype. The rearrangement links TRBV6-1 to TRBJ2-5, with 7 bases fitting TRBD1. The CDR3 spans 14 residues. The V gene end was trimmed by 7 bases and the J gene end by 5 bases; junction bases not matched to a gene: 10. Germline V lookup: CDR1 MNHNS, CDR2 SASEGT. CDR3 bases: TGTGCCAGCACGGAGACAGGGATCGATGAGACCCAGTACTTC. Its translation is CASTETGIDETQYF.

V is TRBV3-1 and J is TRBJ2-5; 9 nucleotides line up with TRBD2. Germline V gives CDR1 LGHDT, CDR2 YNNKEL (reference sequence). Trimming at V came to 5 bases and at J to 5 bases, leaving 6 bases not matched to a gene. The CDR3 spans 14 residues. The CDR3 loop reads CASSIAGVQETQYF. CDR3 DNA sequence: TGTGCCAGCAGCATAGCGGGAGTCCAGGAGACCCAGTACTTC.

This clonotype came up many times. The chain uses TRBV20-1 and TRBJ2-7; D is possibly TRBD2 (7 bases). Looked up from germline, CDR1 is DFQATT and CDR2 is SNEGSKA (reference sequence). Trimming cost V 2 bases and J 2 bases, with 19 bases left between them. The CDR3 is 16 amino acids. The CDR3 loop is CSARHSGAGATYEQYF. Written as DNA, the CDR3 is TGCAGTGCTAGACATTCGGGCGCGGGGGCAACCTACGAGCAGTACTTC.

This clonotype appeared many times. The chain employs TRBV30 and TRBJ1-1; the D is unclear. The germline gives CDR1 GTSNPN, CDR2 SVGIG (reference sequence). The V and J ends lost 2 bases and 0 bases respectively, with 7 bases between them. The CDR3 has 13 residues. The chain's CDR3 is CAWSSTMNTEAFF. Written as DNA, the CDR3 is TGTGCCTGGAGTTCCACCATGAACACTGAAGCTTTCTTT.

This clonotype was found many times. The V call is TRBV7-2, the J call TRBJ1-5, with D hard to call. The CDR3 consists of 12 residues. CDR1 is SGHTA, CDR2 FQGNSA, per germline. Trimming cost V 5 bases and J 5 bases, with 7 bases left between them. The CDR3 coding sequence is TGTGCCAGCAGCCTCGATTATCAGCCCCAGCATTTT. Amino acid sequence: CASSLDYQPQHF.

The V call is TRBV11-2, the J call TRBJ2-7; 7 bases agree with TRBD1. Germline trimming cut 0 bases from V and 3 bases from J; bases unmatched to any gene: 5. The CDR3 is 15 amino acids. Germline CDR1 and CDR2: SGHAT and FQNNGV. This chain's CDR3 is CASSLEAGGNYEQYF. CDR3 bases: TGTGCCAGCAGCTTAGAGGCAGGGGGTAACTACGAGCAGTACTTC.

At least ten counts were recorded for this clonotype. This rearrangement joins TRBV6-2 or TRBV6-3 to TRBJ2-7; 8 positions agree with TRBD1. Trimming removed 11 bases from V and 5 bases from J; junction bases left unmatched: 14. From germline, CDR1 is MNHEY and CDR2 SVGEGT. There are 14 residues in the CDR3. The DNA for the CDR3 is TGTGCCGGGTCCTCGAGGACAGGGATCGACGAGCAGTACTTC. It encodes CAGSSRTGIDEQYF.

This clonotype showed up many times. V usage is TRBV7-9 and J usage is TRBJ1-2; no definite D call. Between the trimmed V and J ends, which lost 2 bases and 8 bases, there was a span of 9 bases. The CDR3 sequence is 12 residues long. CDR1 is SEHNR and CDR2 is FQNEAQ in the germline V gene (reference sequence). CDR3 sequence reads: CASSLLARGYTF. CDR3 bases: TGTGCCAGCAGCTTACTTGCACGCGGCTACACCTTC.

The sample holds a few counts of this clonotype. The rearrangement joins TRBV20-1 to TRBJ1-1, with D unresolved. Trimming removed 1 base at V and 0 bases at J, with 9 bases between. CDR3 length: 14 amino acids. Germline loops: CDR1 DFQATT, CDR2 SNEGSKA (reference sequence). The CDR3: CSARVTGMNTEAFF. CDR3 nucleotides: TGCAGTGCTAGAGTCACCGGGATGAACACTGAAGCTTTCTTT.

This clonotype came up many times. This chain joins TRBV20-1 and TRBJ1-2; D perhaps matches TRBD1 (5 bases). The CDR3 spans 14 residues. Trimming shortened V by 0 bases and J by 6 bases, and 14 bases separated the two germline ends. Germline values: CDR1 DFQATT, CDR2 SNEGSKA (reference sequence). The CDR3 loop reads CSARDGQAGNGYTF. The CDR3 DNA follows: TGCAGTGCTAGAGATGGACAAGCTGGCAATGGCTACACCTTC.

V usage is TRBV9 and J usage is TRBJ1-6, with D hard to call. Germline loops: CDR1 SGDLS, CDR2 YYNGEE. Trimming removed 0 bases at V and 6 bases at J, with 7 bases between. The CDR3 sequence is 14 residues long. In DNA form, the CDR3 reads TGTGCCAGCAGCGTAGAGGGCGGTAATTCACCCCTCCACTTT. Encoded protein: CASSVEGGNSPLHF.

This clonotype was picked up many times. CDR3 in amino acids: CAAAGERLAGELFF. The CDR3, as DNA: TGTGCCGCAGCGGGGGAACGATTGGCCGGGGAGCTGTTTTTT. V usage is TRBV25-1 and J usage is TRBJ2-2; 8 nucleotides line up with TRBD2. The V gene's germline CDR1 is MGHDK and CDR2 SYGVNS. V shed 11 bases and J 6 bases; nucleotides not matched to a gene: 11. The CDR3 runs to 14 residues.

This chain joins TRBV28 and TRBJ2-5, with D perhaps given as TRBD1 or TRBD2 (5 bases each). The CDR3 extends over 16 amino acids. Germline CDR1 and CDR2: MDHEN and SYDVKM. V dropped 1 base and J dropped 7 bases, with 19 bases sitting between them. As DNA, the CDR3 is TGTGCCAGCAGTTTATTCCGGGACCATCCCGATGGGACCCAGTACTTC. Its protein product is CASSLFRDHPDGTQYF.

This clonotype occurred a few times. The V gene is TRBV6-1, the J gene TRBJ1-5, with 7 bases that match TRBD1. V trimming: 6 bases; J trimming: 3 bases; junction bases outside the gene matches: 8. The V gene's germline CDR1 is MNHNS and CDR2 SASEGT. The CDR3 sequence is 15 residues long. The CDR3 loop is CASRPRGETNQPQHF. The CDR3 region has the DNA TGTGCCAGCAGGCCCAGGGGGGAGACCAATCAGCCCCAGCATTTT.

At least ten counts were recorded for this clonotype. The CDR3 loop is CASSNSGGAEETQYF. CDR3 nucleotides: TGTGCCAGCAGTAATAGCGGGGGGGCCGAGGAGACCCAGTACTTC. The chain couples TRBV2 to TRBJ2-5; 11 bases match TRBD2. This CDR3 comprises 15 residues. CDR1 SNHLY and CDR2 FYNNEI come from the germline V gene. The trim removed 5 bases at V and 5 bases at J, leaving 7 bases unmatched.

This clonotype was picked up many times. V and J are TRBV6-5 and TRBJ1-2; a possible D gene is TRBD1 (6 bases). Between the trimmed V and J ends, which lost 2 bases and 9 bases, there was a span of 7 bases. This CDR3 has 11 residues. CDR1 and CDR2 from the germline V gene are MNHEY and SVGAGI. CDR3 loop: CASSYRGSYTF. As DNA, the CDR3 is TGTGCCAGCAGTTACAGGGGGAGCTACACCTTC.

Turning to this clonotype: At one of its ends the junction is not consistent with the germline gene, which may arise from a read error. This chain joins TRBV4-2 and TRBJ1-1; D ambiguous. The CDR3 has 14 amino acids. Germline V gene lookup returns CDR1 LGHNA and CDR2 YNFKEQ. Here the CDR3 reads CGSSQDPGNGIAFF. The CDR3 DNA is TGTGGCAGCAGCCAAGATCCGGGGAATGGTATAGCTTTCTTC.

Ten or more counts support this clonotype. The rearrangement joins TRBV29-1 to TRBJ2-7; 9 nucleotides agree with TRBD1. Per the germline V gene, CDR1 is SQVTM and CDR2 is ANQGSEA. The CDR3 sequence is 13 residues long. The V and J ends lost 7 bases and 3 bases, in that order; junction bases with no gene match: 7. In DNA form, the CDR3 reads TGCAGCGCAACCCCGGGACAGGGCTACGAGCAGTACTTC. Protein: CSATPGQGYEQYF.

The gene calls are TRBV20-1 and TRBJ2-7; D might be TRBD1 (6 bases). The CDR3 has 13 amino acids. CDR1 is DFQATT, CDR2 SNEGSKA, per germline (reference sequence). V lost 7 bases to trimming and J lost 1 base, with 14 bases between them. CDR3 DNA: TGCAGTGTCCATGGGACAAGGTCCTACGAGCAGTACTTC. It encodes CSVHGTRSYEQYF.

The chain employs TRBV6-1 and TRBJ2-5; TRBD2 matches at 11 bases. The V segment lost 7 bases and the J segment 1 base; nucleotides outside the gene matches: 5. Germline V CDR1 and CDR2: MNHNS, SASEGT. This CDR3 comprises 15 residues. CDR3 sequence (DNA): TGTGCCAGCACCCTCGGGACTAGCGGCCAAGAGACCCAGTACTTC. This sequence encodes CASTLGTSGQETQYF.